These 10 T cell receptor beta chains came from one sample sequenced in a study of cytomegalovirus exposure and HLA in healthy donors. Produced via immunoSEQ multiplex PCR; TCRdb's table is partial and in-frame only. The sample carries 70,000 or so clones, 90% to 95% recorded once. The sample comprised PBMCs. All receptors derive from a young woman in good health and CMV-seropositive.

This clone came up once. The chain recombines TRBV7-2 with TRBJ1-2; D is undetermined. Germline CDR1 reads SGHTA; CDR2 reads FQGNSA. This CDR3 comprises 14 residues. V was trimmed by 2 bases and J by 2 bases, leaving 9 bases between them. CDR3 coding DNA: TGTGCCAGCAGCTTATTTCGGAGAAACTATGGCTACACCTTC. It encodes CASSLFRRNYGYTF.

The chain combines TRBV5-4 with TRBJ2-1; D ambiguous. CDR3 length: 13 residues. Germline values: CDR1 SGHNT, CDR2 YYREEE (reference sequence). V lost 0 bases and J 5 bases, leaving 6 bases between the germline ends. The CDR3 reads CASSLGGDNEQFF. The CDR3, as DNA: TGTGCCAGCAGCTTGGGTGGAGACAATGAGCAGTTCTTC.

The chain carries TRBV5-6 and TRBJ2-7, with D possibly being TRBD1 (7 bases). V was cut by 6 bases and J by 0 bases, with 22 bases left in between. This CDR3 contains 17 residues. Germline V gives CDR1 SGHDT, CDR2 YYEEEE. CDR3 region: CASNQGGWGQSSYEQYF. The DNA of the CDR3 is TGTGCCAGCAACCAGGGAGGTTGGGGACAGAGCTCCTACGAGCAGTACTTC.

The chain has TRBV5-6 and TRBJ1-4, with D tentatively TRBD1 (6 bases). This CDR3 has 16 amino acids. V gave up 0 bases and J gave up 3 bases, with 12 bases separating them. CDR1 is SGHDT, CDR2 YYEEEE, per germline. The CDR3 loop is CASSLGGGAPNEKLFF. The CDR3 DNA reads TGTGCCAGCAGCTTGGGTGGGGGCGCGCCTAATGAAAAACTGTTTTTT.

V and J are TRBV11-2 and TRBJ2-6; D call uncertain. The length of the CDR3 is 18 residues. Per the germline V gene, CDR1 is SGHAT and CDR2 is FQNNGV. V lost 1 base to trimming and J lost 0 bases, with 13 bases between them. In nucleotides, the CDR3 is TGTGCCAGCAGCTTAGTATTTCTTGCTAGCTCTGGGGCCAACGTCCTGACTTTC. It translates to CASSLVFLASSGANVLTF.

The chain employs TRBV11-2 and TRBJ2-2; 7 bases match TRBD2. CDR3 size: 17 residues. V was pared by 6 bases and J by 4 bases, with 14 bases of the junction left unmatched. CDR1 SGHAT and CDR2 FQNNGV come from the germline V gene. The CDR3 reads CASSHPRASGTTGELFF. The CDR3, as DNA: TGTGCCAGCAGTCACCCGAGGGCTAGCGGTACCACCGGGGAGCTGTTTTTT.

This clone was seen only once. The chain is built from TRBV5-1 and TRBJ2-1; 10 bases match TRBD2. Losses at the gene ends were 0 bases for V and 5 bases for J; bases not matched to a gene: 5. This CDR3 is built from 16 residues. From germline, CDR1 is SGHRS and CDR2 YFSETQ. The CDR3 protein is CASSLVPSGRNNEQFF. The CDR3, as DNA: TGCGCCAGCAGCTTGGTTCCTAGCGGGAGAAACAATGAGCAGTTCTTC.

The chain employs TRBV27 and TRBJ2-5; maybe TRBD1 (5 bases). The CDR3 consists of 12 residues. Trimming removed 8 bases at V and 5 bases at J, with 12 bases between. The germline gives CDR1 MNHEY, CDR2 SMNVEV (reference sequence). The CDR3 bases are TGTGCCAGCGCTCAGGGCCCTGAGACCCAGTACTTC. It translates to CASAQGPETQYF.

The chain joins TRBV4-3 to TRBJ1-1, with a tentative D call TRBD1 (6 bases). Trimming shortened V by 1 base and J by 0 bases, and 9 bases separated the two germline ends. CDR3 size: 15 residues. Germline assignment: CDR1 LGHNA and CDR2 YSLEER. The CDR3 bases are TGCGCCAGCAGCCAAGGGACAGTTCTGAACACTGAAGCTTTCTTT. Its protein is CASSQGTVLNTEAFF.

The chain uses TRBV5-1 and TRBJ2-1; a weak D match, TRBD2 (6 bases). Germline V CDR1 and CDR2: SGHRS, YFSETQ. The CDR3 covers 12 residues. V was clipped by 5 bases and J by 7 bases, with 10 bases between them. The DNA of the CDR3 is TGCGCCAGCAGTAGACGGGGGAATGAGCAGTTCTTC. Its protein is CASSRRGNEQFF.